This TCR beta chain was captured in a study of T cells after yellow fever vaccination. TCRdb re-called the 5' RACE reads with MiXCR, one entry per CDR3 protein. The sample carries 30,000 to 40,000 distinct CDR3 sequences, about 6.6% recorded once. CDR3 size: 14 residues. Germline CDR1 MGHRA, CDR2 YSYEKL. V lost 3 bases, J lost 4 bases, and 10 bases lay in between. This clonotype occurred many times. Study-wide results and limits: Detected again after the booster were most primary-vaccination clones, at 95% to 97% CD4 and 88% CD8. Although the secondary response was weaker, it peaked faster, at day 5 versus 15. Repertoires obtained by FACS sorting could include abundant clonotypes that entered as contaminants from the bulk population.

This sample comprised PBMCs, either bulk or a sorted T-cell subset (CD4+, CD8+, memory, or dextramer-sorted; not recorded which), obtained on the day of the first yellow fever vaccination. This receptor was identified in a man between 18 and 29 years old who received the YFV17D yellow fever vaccine. The V gene is TRBV4-1, the J gene TRBJ1-3; D call uncertain. CDR3 residues: CASSHPSRGNTIYF. The CDR3 region has the DNA TGCGCCAGCAGCCACCCTTCGAGGGGAAACACCATATATTTT.